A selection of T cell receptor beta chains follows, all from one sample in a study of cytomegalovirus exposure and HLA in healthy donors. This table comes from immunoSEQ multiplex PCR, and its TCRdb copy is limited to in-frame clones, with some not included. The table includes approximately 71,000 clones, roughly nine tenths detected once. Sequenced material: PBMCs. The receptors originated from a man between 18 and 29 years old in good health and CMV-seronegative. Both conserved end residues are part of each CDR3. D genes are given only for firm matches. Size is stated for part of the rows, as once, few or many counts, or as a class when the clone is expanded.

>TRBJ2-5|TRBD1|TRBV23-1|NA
TGCGCCAGCAGTCGACTTCAGGGACAGAGACCCCAAGAGACCCAGTACTTC
CASSRLQGQRPQETQYF
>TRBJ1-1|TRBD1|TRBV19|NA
TGTGCCAGTAGTATGGGCAGGGGGTCTGAAGCTTTCTTT
CASSMGRGSEAFF
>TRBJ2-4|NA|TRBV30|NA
TGTGCCTGGAGTGCCCGGGACTTTCAGTACTTC
CAWSARDFQYF
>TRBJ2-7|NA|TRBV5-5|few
TGTGCCAGCAGCTTGTCCAGCTACGAGCAGTACTTC
CASSLSSYEQYF
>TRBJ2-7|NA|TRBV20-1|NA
TGCAGTATCTGGGGCGGAAACGAGCAGTACTTC
CSIWGGNEQYF
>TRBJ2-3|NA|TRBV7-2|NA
TGTGCCAGCAGCTTCCCCCATCGGGCAGATACGCAGTATTTT
CASSFPHRADTQYF
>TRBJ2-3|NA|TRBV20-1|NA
TGCAGTGCGGGCCGGGGGGATACGCAGTATTTT
CSAGRGDTQYF
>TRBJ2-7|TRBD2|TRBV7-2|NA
TGTGCCAGCAGCTTAACCGCTAGCGGGAGAATACCCTACGAGCAGTACTTC
CASSLTASGRIPYEQYF
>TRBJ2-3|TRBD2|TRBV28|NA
TGTGCCAGCAGTTCTAGGACTAGTATCGCGCAGTATTTT
CASSSRTSIAQYF
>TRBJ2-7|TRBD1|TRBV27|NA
TGTGCCAGCAGTACCAGGGGGAACGAGCAGTACTTC
CASSTRGNEQYF
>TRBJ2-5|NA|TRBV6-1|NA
TGTGCCAGCACCCAGGAATCAGGGGCGGGCGAGACCCAGTACTTC
CASTQESGAGETQYF
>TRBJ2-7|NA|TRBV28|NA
TGTGCCAGTAGGGAGGGCAGGGGCGAGCAGTACTTC
CASREGRGEQYF
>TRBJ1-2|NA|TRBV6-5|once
TGTGCCAGCAGTTATGCAGGGAACTATGGCTACACCTTC
CASSYAGNYGYTF
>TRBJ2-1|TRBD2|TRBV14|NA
TGTGCCAGCAGCCAACCGGGACTAGCGGGAGGGCCATATGTGGATGAGCAGTTCTTC
CASSQPGLAGGPYVDEQFF
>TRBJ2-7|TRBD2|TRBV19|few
TGTGCCAGTCGTGGGACTAATAAGGACGAGCAGTACTTC
CASRGTNKDEQYF
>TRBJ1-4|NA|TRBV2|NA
TGTGCCAGCAGTGGAGACACTCACGAAAAACTGTTTTTT
CASSGDTHEKLFF
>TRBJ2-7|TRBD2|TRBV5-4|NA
TGTGCCAGCAGCTTGCGGGGGACTAGCGGGAACTACGAGCAGTACTTC
CASSLRGTSGNYEQYF
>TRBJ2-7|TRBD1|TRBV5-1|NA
TGCGCCAGCAGCGAAAGACTGGGACAGACCTACGAGCAGTACTTC
CASSERLGQTYEQYF
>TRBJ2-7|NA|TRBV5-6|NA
TGTGCCAGCAGCTTGGCTGAGGCAGTCCACGAGCAGTACTTC
CASSLAEAVHEQYF
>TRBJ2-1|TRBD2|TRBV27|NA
TGTGCCAGCAGTTTATATGGGGGAGGGCCATACAATGAGCAGTTCTTC
CASSLYGGGPYNEQFF
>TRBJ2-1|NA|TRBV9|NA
TGTGCCAGCAGCGTAGGTGGGAGGTGGAATGAGCAGTTCTTC
CASSVGGRWNEQFF
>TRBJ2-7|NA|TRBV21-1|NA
TGTGCCAGCAGTAGCGGCAGGGGGCGAAGCTGGGACTGGAACGAGCAGTACTTC
CASSSGRGRSWDWNEQYF
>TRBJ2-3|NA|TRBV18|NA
TGTGCCAGCTCATACGGACAGACAGATACGCAGTATTTT
CASSYGQTDTQYF
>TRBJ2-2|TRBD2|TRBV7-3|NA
TGTGCCAGCAGCTTAACGGCAGGACTAGCGGGGAACACCGGGGAGCTGTTTTTT
CASSLTAGLAGNTGELFF
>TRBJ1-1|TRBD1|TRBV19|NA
TGTGCCAGTAGTACCCGGACAGGGGGCCTGAACACTGAAGCTTTCTTT
CASSTRTGGLNTEAFF
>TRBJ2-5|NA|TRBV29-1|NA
TGCAGCGTTGAAATCCACAGGGATAGGGCCCAGTACTTC
CSVEIHRDRAQYF
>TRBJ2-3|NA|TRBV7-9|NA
TGTGCCAGCGCCGCCCCTAGTGCCCCAGATACGCAGTATTTT
CASAAPSAPDTQYF
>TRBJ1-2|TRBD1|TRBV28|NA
TGTGCCACCTCGCCGGGACAGAGAAATGGCTACACCTTC
CATSPGQRNGYTF
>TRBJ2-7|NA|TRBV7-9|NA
TGTGCCAGCAGCTTAAGCGCCCCCTACGAGCAGTACTTC
CASSLSAPYEQYF
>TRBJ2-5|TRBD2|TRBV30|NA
TGTGCCTGGAGTCGGCTAGCGGGCATGATCCAAGAGACCCAGTACTTC
CAWSRLAGMIQETQYF
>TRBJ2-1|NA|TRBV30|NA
TGTGCCTGGAGTCCCCTTCTGGCGGTGCGCTCCTACAATGAGCAGTTCTTC
CAWSPLLAVRSYNEQFF
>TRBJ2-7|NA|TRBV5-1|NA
TGCGCCAGCAGCTTGGCCGCCAACACGGGTGTCGACGAGCAGTACTTC
CASSLAANTGVDEQYF
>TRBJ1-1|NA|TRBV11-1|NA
TGTGCCAGCAGCACCGGGACACGGAACACTGAAGCTTTCTTT
CASSTGTRNTEAFF
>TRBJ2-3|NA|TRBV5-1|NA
TGCGCCAGCAACCCCGGGGTCCAGCAACTCGGAGATACGCAGTATTTT
CASNPGVQQLGDTQYF
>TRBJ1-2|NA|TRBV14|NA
TGTGCCAGCAGCCCTACGGTCGAGGATGGCTACACCTTC
CASSPTVEDGYTF
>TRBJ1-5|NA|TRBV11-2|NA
TGTGCCAGCAGCTTCGGGGGGGTCTGGCCCCAGCATTTT
CASSFGGVWPQHF
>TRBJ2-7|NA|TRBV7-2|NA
TGTGCCAGCAGCTCTTACATGTCCTACGAGCAGTACTTC
CASSSYMSYEQYF
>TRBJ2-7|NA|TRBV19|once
TGTGCCAGTAGTATAGATGAGAGATACGAGCAGTACTTC
CASSIDERYEQYF
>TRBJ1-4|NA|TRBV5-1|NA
TGCGCCAGCAGTTTGAGCACAACTAATGAAAAACTGTTTTTT
CASSLSTTNEKLFF
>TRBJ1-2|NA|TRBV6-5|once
TGTGCCAGCAGTTACACCCCCCGCGGGGGCTACACCTTC
CASSYTPRGGYTF
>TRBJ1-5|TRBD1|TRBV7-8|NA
TGTGCCAGCAGCCCCAGACAGGGAGAACAGCCCCAGCATTTT
CASSPRQGEQPQHF
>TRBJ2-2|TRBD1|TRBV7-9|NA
TGTGCCAGCAGCCCCGGGACAGCCAAACACACCGGGGAGCTGTTTTTT
CASSPGTAKHTGELFF
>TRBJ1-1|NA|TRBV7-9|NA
TGTGCCAGCAGCCCCGGACTAGGGGGCACTGAAGCTTTCTTT
CASSPGLGGTEAFF